Following are 11 T cell receptor beta chains from one sample sequenced in a study of early T cells in non-severe SARS-CoV-2 infection. MiXCR, applied by TCRdb to the 5' RACE reads, yields one record per CDR3 protein. Of under 85,000 distinct CDR3 sequences listed, approximately 12% are singletons. The input for sequencing was whole blood, taken at baseline. These receptors were obtained from an adult who was a healthcare worker with PCR-confirmed SARS-CoV-2 infection or an uninfected control (not recorded which). The donor label of this sample is uncertain.

This clonotype showed up many times. The chain carries TRBV4-2 and TRBJ2-7, with TRBD2 matching over 7 bases. Trimming at V came to 0 bases and at J to 0 bases, leaving 5 bases not matched to a gene. From germline, CDR1 is LGHNA and CDR2 YNFKEQ. This CDR3 spans 16 amino acids. The CDR3 loop is CASSQESGLVSYEQYF. In DNA form, the CDR3 reads TGTGCCAGCAGCCAAGAGTCAGGACTAGTCTCCTACGAGCAGTACTTC.

This chain uses TRBV7-8 with TRBJ1-2; D gene uncertain. CDR1 is SGHVS, CDR2 FQNEAQ, per germline. The germline V and J ends were trimmed by 4 bases and 8 bases, with 8 bases remaining between them. This CDR3 has 11 amino acids. The CDR3 sequence: CASSSSLGYTF. CDR3 nucleotide sequence: TGTGCCAGCAGCTCCTCTTTAGGCTACACCTTC.

This chain connects TRBV30 to TRBJ1-5; D might be TRBD1 (5 bases). The CDR3 is 13 amino acids. V lost 3 bases and J lost 2, with 8 bases in between. Germline CDR1 is GTSNPN and CDR2 is SVGIG (reference sequence). CDR3 region: CAWSGRGNQPQHF. The CDR3 DNA sequence: TGTGCCTGGAGCGGCAGGGGCAATCAGCCCCAGCATTTT.

The chain employs TRBV20-1 and TRBJ2-7; D is uncertain. V gave up 6 bases and J gave up 0 bases, with 9 bases separating them. Germline V gene sequence: CDR1 DFQATT, CDR2 SNEGSKA (reference sequence). The CDR3 consists of 12 residues. The CDR3 bases are TGCAGTGCCCCTGGAAGCTCCTACGAGCAGTACTTC. This encodes CSAPGSSYEQYF.

The rearrangement uses TRBV12-3 or TRBV12-4 and TRBJ1-2; no definite D call. There are 11 residues in the CDR3. Trimming removed 2 bases at V and 7 bases at J, with 5 bases between. The CDR3 DNA reads TGTGCCAGCAGTTTACGGGTTGGCTACACCTTC. Its translation is CASSLRVGYTF.

The rearrangement uses TRBV20-1 and TRBJ2-3; D gene unclear. CDR3 length: 14 residues. CDR1 DFQATT and CDR2 SNEGSKA come from the germline V gene (reference sequence). DNA for the CDR3: TGCACCCGTAACGTCCGTTCGGGCACAGATACGCAGTATTTT. The encoded protein is CTRNVRSGTDTQYF.

The rearrangement uses TRBV20-1 and TRBJ2-3; 9 positions agree with TRBD2. The CDR3 contains 14 residues. Germline CDR1 reads DFQATT; CDR2 reads SNEGSKA (reference sequence). V was clipped by 1 base and J by 6 bases; unmatched bases: 5. Here the CDR3 reads CSARVAGARDTQYF. In DNA form, the CDR3 reads TGCAGTGCTAGAGTAGCGGGAGCTAGGGATACGCAGTATTTT.

This clonotype occurred a few times. The rearrangement links TRBV12-3 or TRBV12-4 to TRBJ1-2; D uncertain. Trimming stripped 8 bases from V and 7 bases from J, with 2 bases between. The CDR3 has 8 amino acids. The CDR3 protein is CASGGYTF. CDR3 DNA sequence: TGTGCCAGCGGTGGCTACACCTTC.

The rearrangement links TRBV18 to TRBJ1-2; no reliable D call. Trimming took off 0 bases at V and 2 bases at J, with 7 bases between the two ends. Germline V lookup: CDR1 KGHSH, CDR2 LQKENI. The CDR3 totals 14 residues. The CDR3: CASSPPVKNYGYTF. The CDR3 DNA reads TGTGCCAGCTCACCACCGGTCAAGAACTATGGCTACACCTTC.

This clonotype was seen more than once but under ten times. This chain links TRBV3-1 with TRBJ1-2, with a tentative D call TRBD1 (6 bases). The CDR3 sequence is 15 residues long. Between the trimmed V and J ends, which lost 0 bases and 4 bases, there was a span of 12 bases. From germline, CDR1 is LGHDT and CDR2 YNNKEL (reference sequence). CDR3 sequence reads: CASSQEYAGAYGYTF. CDR3 in DNA: TGTGCCAGCAGCCAAGAGTACGCAGGGGCCTATGGCTACACCTTC.

The V gene is TRBV4-1, the J gene TRBJ2-5, with 9 bases lining up with TRBD2. From germline, CDR1 is MGHRA and CDR2 YSYEKL. The length of the CDR3 is 14 residues. Trimming took 1 base from V and 4 from J; bases not matched to a gene: 1. The CDR3 region is CASSQGSGGETQYF. CDR3 bases: TGCGCCAGCAGCCAAGGTAGCGGGGGAGAGACCCAGTACTTC.